The 4 T cell receptor beta chains in this list originate from one sample, sequenced in a study of post-analysis software for immune sequencing data. No antigen has been identified for these receptors. Broader study findings: TRBV5-6, TRBV5-1 and TRBV20-1 belonged to a set of roughly 5 TRBV segments that were more frequent in patients than controls.

Included in the TCR beta cDNA libraries were unique molecular identifiers. TCRdb processed the PCR reads anew with MiXCR; each CDR3 protein has one entry. The table has 150,000 to 200,000 distinct CDR3 sequences, approximately 30% seen once. The sequenced material came from blood. The receptors stem from a girl aged 10 to 17 with multiple sclerosis.

This clonotype was detected many times. DNA for the CDR3: TGTGCCAGCAGCTTTATTGAAAGAGAGACCCAGTACTTC. Residues: CASSFIERETQYF. The chain links TRBV5-6 to TRBJ2-5; unclear D gene. The germline V gene has CDR1 SGHDT and CDR2 YYEEEE. V lost 2 bases to trimming and J lost 4 bases, with 9 bases between them. The CDR3 loop spans 13 amino acids. Filled out from reference TRBV5-6 and TRBJ2-5, the complete variable domain reads DAGVTQSPTHLIKTRGQQVTLRCSPKSGHDTVSWYQQALGQGPQFIFQYYEEEERQRGNFPDRFSGHQFPNYSSELNVNALLLGDSALYLCASSFIERETQYFGPGTRLLVL.

This clonotype has just a few counts. The rearrangement joins TRBV28 to TRBJ1-1; D unresolved. CDR1 and CDR2 (germline): MDHEN, SYDVKM. Trimming cost V 2 bases and J 1 base, with 14 bases left between them. This CDR3 contains 16 residues. The CDR3 protein is CASSLTYLPSNTEAFF. The CDR3 nucleotides read TGTGCCAGCAGTTTAACCTACCTGCCTTCGAACACTGAAGCTTTCTTT.

This clonotype turned up a few times. The chain combines TRBV15 with TRBJ2-5; D is uncertain. V was shortened by 0 bases and J by 5 bases, with 10 bases between the two germline ends. The CDR3 contains 14 residues. Germline loops: CDR1 LNHNV, CDR2 YYDKDF (reference sequence). The CDR3 is CATSRDGSSETQYF. The DNA of the CDR3 is TGTGCCACCAGCAGAGATGGTAGCTCGGAGACCCAGTACTTC.

Note on this clonotype: At one end the junction does not follow the germline gene, possibly because of a read error. This chain connects TRBV5-1 to TRBJ2-1; a possible D gene is TRBD2 (5 bases). This CDR3 contains 14 residues. Germline lookup yields CDR1 SGHRS and CDR2 YFSETQ. The CDR3 reads CAGSLSGGYNEQFF. DNA of the CDR3: TGCGCCGGCAGCTTGAGTGGCGGGTACAATGAGCAGTTCTTC.